The 22 T cell receptor beta chains listed next were all sequenced from one sample in a study of T-cell memory formation after mild COVID-19. TCRdb ran MiXCR on the 5' RACE reads and lists one entry per CDR3 protein. There are 280,000 or so distinct CDR3 sequences in the sample; 8% to 9% occur only once, and approximately 23% lies in the top ten. The sample consisted of PBMCs or a T cell subset sorted from them (not recorded which). Receptors were obtained from a man aged 18-30 years who had mild COVID-19 (a few samples of this study predate the infection). Cell type and time point are not known.

This clonotype has more than one count but fewer than ten. The chain recombines TRBV6-2 or TRBV6-3 with TRBJ2-2; the D call may be TRBD1 or TRBD2 (5 bases each). The germline CDR1 and CDR2 sequences are MNHEY and SVGEGT. The CDR3 loop spans 15 amino acids. Trimming removed 4 bases at V and 7 bases at J, with 16 bases between. DNA of the CDR3: TGTGCCAGCAGTTCATCCGGGACCGGCGGCGGGGAGCTGTTTTTT. It codes for CASSSSGTGGGELFF.

Only a few counts were recorded for this clonotype. CDR3 residues: CASSVQGALRNEQFF. The CDR3 DNA sequence: TGTGCCAGCAGCGTCCAGGGGGCGCTCCGCAATGAGCAGTTCTTC. The chain carries TRBV9 and TRBJ2-1; TRBD1 aligns across 8 bases. CDR1 and CDR2 from the germline V gene are SGDLS and YYNGEE. V trimming: 2 bases; J trimming: 6 bases; junction bases outside the gene matches: 7. The length of the CDR3 is 15 residues.

This clonotype was observed a handful of times. The chain employs TRBV27 and TRBJ2-1; TRBD1 aligns across 9 bases. V gave up 5 bases and J gave up 9 bases; unmatched junction bases: 8. Germline V gene lookup returns CDR1 MNHEY and CDR2 SMNVEV (reference sequence). This CDR3 comprises 14 residues. Here the CDR3 reads CASSPPGTGSEQFF. The DNA of the CDR3 is TGTGCCAGCAGTCCCCCCGGGACAGGGTCTGAGCAGTTCTTC.

The V call is TRBV4-1, the J call TRBJ2-2; tentatively, D is TRBD2 (6 bases). The CDR3 is made up of 14 amino acids. In germline, CDR1 is MGHRA, CDR2 YSYEKL. V lost 0 bases to trimming and J lost 6 bases, with 8 bases between them. The CDR3 DNA is TGCGCCAGCAGCCAAGATCGCGGGGCCGGGGAGCTGTTTTTT. This sequence encodes CASSQDRGAGELFF.

In this sample, this clonotype turned up a few times. The rearrangement joins TRBV6-1 to TRBJ2-1, with D tentatively TRBD1 or TRBD2 (5 bases each). V was clipped by 1 base and J by 4 bases, with 11 bases between them. Germline CDR1 reads MNHNS; CDR2 reads SASEGT. The CDR3 contains 15 residues. The CDR3 DNA reads as TGTGCCAGCAGTGAAGTCGGGACCCGATACAATGAGCAGTTCTTC. Encoded protein: CASSEVGTRYNEQFF.

The chain joins TRBV27 to TRBJ2-1; D call uncertain. V lost 6 bases to trimming and J lost 10 bases, with 10 bases between them. Germline lookup yields CDR1 MNHEY and CDR2 SMNVEV (reference sequence). The CDR3 loop spans 11 amino acids. The CDR3 spells CASSYRWEQFF. CDR3 bases: TGTGCCAGCAGCTATCGGTGGGAGCAGTTCTTC.

Of note for this clonotype: The conserved phenylalanine or tryptophan normally closing the CDR3 is absent here, so this likely arose from a read error. The chain's CDR3 is CASMVSERSYEQYI. The CDR3 nucleotides read TGTGCCAGCATGGTTTCCGAAAGGTCCTACGAGCAGTACATC. The rearrangement links TRBV6-5 to TRBJ2-7; D is unresolved. The CDR3 length is 14 residues. From germline, CDR1 is MNHEY and CDR2 SVGAGI. V lost 7 bases, J lost 1 base, and 14 bases lay in between.

This clonotype was seen a few times. The gene calls are TRBV19 and TRBJ2-3; 16 nucleotides match TRBD2. V shed 2 bases, J shed 4 bases, and the junction held 6 bases outside the gene matches. Germline V lookup: CDR1 LNHDA, CDR2 SQIVND (reference sequence). CDR3 size: 18 residues. In DNA, the CDR3 is TGTGCCAGTAGTATAAAGGGACTAGCGGGGGGGCTGTCAGATACGCAGTATTTT. The encoded protein is CASSIKGLAGGLSDTQYF.

The V call is TRBV9, the J call TRBJ1-3, with 10 bases lining up with TRBD1. The CDR3 length is 16 residues. CDR1 and CDR2 from the germline V gene are SGDLS and YYNGEE. The V and J ends lost 0 bases and 2 bases, in that order; junction bases with no gene match: 2. In DNA, the CDR3 is TGTGCCAGCAGCGTAGTCGACAGGGGGCCTGGAAACACCATATATTTT. Translating gives CASSVVDRGPGNTIYF.

This clonotype was observed a few times. J is TRBJ2-2 and V is TRBV6-2 or TRBV6-3; 9 nucleotides agree with TRBD2. The CDR3 runs to 18 residues. In germline, CDR1 is MNHEY, CDR2 SVGEGT. Trimming at V came to 2 bases and at J to 5 bases, leaving 12 bases not matched to a gene. The CDR3 nucleotides read TGTGCCAGCAGTTACGATGTTAGCGGGGGAGTTTCTACCGGGGAGCTGTTTTTT. It translates to CASSYDVSGGVSTGELFF.

This clonotype came up a few times. This chain joins TRBV5-1 and TRBJ2-6; D is undetermined. The CDR3 consists of 13 residues. V gave up 7 bases and J gave up 2 bases, with 7 bases separating them. Germline V gives CDR1 SGHRS, CDR2 YFSETQ. As DNA, the CDR3 is TGCGCCAGCCGCGACCCTGGGGCCAACGTCCTGACTTTC. It specifies CASRDPGANVLTF.

This clonotype was counted ten times or more. The V gene is TRBV5-8, the J gene TRBJ2-3; maybe TRBD2 (6 bases). The V and J ends lost 0 bases and 3 bases respectively, with 11 bases between them. Germline CDR1 is SGHTS and CDR2 is YDEGEE. The CDR3 loop spans 15 amino acids. CDR3 region: CASSLATGGTDTQYF. In DNA form, the CDR3 reads TGTGCCAGCAGCTTGGCCACCGGGGGAACAGATACGCAGTATTTT.

Many counts were recorded for this clonotype. The chain couples TRBV7-2 to TRBJ2-7; possibly TRBD1 or TRBD2 for D (6 bases each). V was trimmed by 2 bases and J by 0 bases, leaving 20 bases between them. CDR3 size: 18 residues. CDR1 and CDR2 (germline): SGHTA, FQGNSA. In DNA, the CDR3 is TGTGCCAGCAGCTTAAAATCGTTCGGGGGCCGGGGCTCCTACGAGCAGTACGTC. It translates to CASSLKSFGGRGSYEQYV.

The sample holds a few counts of this clonotype. The V and J genes are TRBV20-1 and TRBJ1-1; the D is unclear. This CDR3 has 13 amino acids. V was clipped by 1 base and J by 0 bases, with 6 bases between them. Germline V CDR1 and CDR2: DFQATT, SNEGSKA (reference sequence). This CDR3 is CSARGTVNTEAFF. CDR3 nucleotide sequence: TGCAGTGCTAGAGGGACCGTGAACACTGAAGCTTTCTTT.

This clonotype was recorded at least ten times. As DNA, the CDR3 is TGCGCCAGCAGCTTCCCGGGAGGGGATGAGCAGTTCTTC. Its translation is CASSFPGGDEQFF. The chain recombines TRBV5-1 with TRBJ2-1; 8 bases map to TRBD2. Trimming took 2 bases from V and 8 from J; bases not matched to a gene: 3. From germline, CDR1 is SGHRS and CDR2 YFSETQ. The CDR3 spans 13 residues.

V gene TRBV2 combines with J gene TRBJ2-1; D is possibly TRBD2 (6 bases). The CDR3 sequence is 15 residues long. The germline V gene has CDR1 SNHLY and CDR2 FYNNEI. V shed 5 bases and J shed 9 bases, with 20 bases lying between them. CDR3 coding DNA: TGTGCCAGCAGTAGCGGGCCCCCCCCCAACACTGAGCAGTTCTTC. It codes for CASSSGPPPNTEQFF.

This clonotype was seen a few times. The chain joins TRBV5-4 to TRBJ1-2; D uncertain. CDR3 length: 16 residues. V was cut by 0 bases and J by 4 bases, with 16 bases left in between. Germline CDR1 and CDR2: SGHNT and YYREEE (reference sequence). The CDR3 protein is CASSLDRGFPPYGYTF. CDR3 coding DNA: TGTGCCAGCAGCTTGGATCGGGGATTTCCCCCCTATGGCTACACCTTC.

V is TRBV5-1 and J is TRBJ1-2; the match to TRBD1 covers 7 bases. The CDR3 loop spans 12 amino acids. J was trimmed by 8 bases and V by 3 bases; bases with no gene match: 4. The V gene's germline CDR1 is SGHRS and CDR2 YFSETQ. As DNA, the CDR3 is TGCGCCAGCAGCTCTACAGGGGTCGGCTACACCTTC. Its protein product is CASSSTGVGYTF.

This chain links TRBV18 with TRBJ2-5; 7 bases match TRBD1. CDR3 length equals 14 residues. CDR1 KGHSH and CDR2 LQKENI come from the germline V gene. J was trimmed by 5 bases and V by 6 bases; bases with no gene match: 9. CDR3 sequence reads: CASSKGQDGETQYF. CDR3 DNA sequence: TGTGCCAGCTCCAAAGGACAGGATGGGGAGACCCAGTACTTC.

In its sample, this clonotype was seen a few times. This chain connects TRBV24-1 to TRBJ2-5; perhaps TRBD1 as D (6 bases). Trimming shortened V by 9 bases and J by 5 bases, and 18 bases separated the two germline ends. The CDR3 extends over 14 amino acids. CDR1 and CDR2 (germline): KGHDR, SFDVKD. The chain's CDR3 is CATGDKKRRETQYF. CDR3 nucleotide sequence: TGTGCCACCGGGGACAAAAAAAGGCGGGAGACCCAGTACTTC.

Many counts were recorded for this clonotype. The rearrangement uses TRBV20-1 and TRBJ2-2; TRBD1 matches at 11 bases. V trimming: 5 bases; J trimming: 6 bases; junction bases outside the gene matches: 8. Germline V lookup: CDR1 DFQATT, CDR2 SNEGSKA (reference sequence). This CDR3 has 15 amino acids. The CDR3 DNA follows: TGCAGTGCTCCCCCCCGGGACAGGGGGTCCGGGGAGCTGTTTTTT. Its translation: CSAPPRDRGSGELFF.

The rearrangement uses TRBV5-1 and TRBJ1-3, with D possibly TRBD1 on 5 matching bases. The germline V gene encodes CDR1 SGHRS and CDR2 YFSETQ. The CDR3 spans 17 residues. V was trimmed by 2 bases and J by 0 bases, leaving 15 bases between them. CDR3 nucleotides: TGCGCCAGCAGCTTCGGATCAACAGGCCACTCTGGAAACACCATATATTTT. It codes for CASSFGSTGHSGNTIYF.